The next 31 T cell receptor beta chains were all read from a single sample in a study of response to subunit inactivated influenza vaccine (dated by TCRdb to the late 2010s). Library method: RT-PCR. TCRdb shows the sequencer as Illumina HiSeq 2500. The public reads were run again by TCRdb, first through fastp at Q25 and then through MiXCR, and only productive beta chains were kept. Every CDR3 protein is listed once, alongside the most common genes and DNA of its rows. The sample includes around 480,000 distinct CDR3 sequences, with about 17% observed a single time. Roughly 3% of the sample goes to the ten largest clones. Sample: CD4+ T cells sorted from PBMCs, taken roughly 24 months after vaccination. The receptors originated from a man aged 50-75 years who received an inactivated influenza vaccine. Donor details come from another sample of the same person, matched by shared clones.

The gene calls are TRBV6-2 or TRBV6-3 and TRBJ2-5; D gene ambiguous. Germline CDR1 is MNHEY and CDR2 is SVGEGT. The CDR3 extends over 14 amino acids. V was trimmed by 6 bases and J by 3 bases, leaving 14 bases between them. The DNA for the CDR3 is TGTGCCAGCAGCCGTTCCCCCAGTGAAGAGACCCAGTACTTC. It encodes CASSRSPSEETQYF.

The chain carries TRBV12-3 or TRBV12-4 and TRBJ1-2, with TRBD1 identical over 7 bases. The CDR3 extends over 13 amino acids. V lost 6 bases and J lost 5; bases outside the gene matches: 6. The CDR3 spells CASSPFRGYGYTF. In DNA form, the CDR3 reads TGTGCCAGCAGCCCCTTCAGGGGGTATGGCTACACCTTC.

The genes are TRBV5-1 and TRBJ2-7; possibly TRBD1 for D (5 bases). CDR3 length equals 15 residues. Trimming left V 1 base short and J 2 bases short, with 13 bases between. Germline CDR1 reads SGHRS; CDR2 reads YFSETQ. The CDR3: CASSLSTALAYEQYF. DNA of the CDR3: TGCGCCAGCAGCTTGTCGACAGCCCTAGCCTACGAGCAGTACTTC.

V and J are TRBV20-1 and TRBJ2-5; D ambiguous. Looked up from germline, CDR1 is DFQATT and CDR2 is SNEGSKA (reference sequence). The CDR3 spans 15 residues. Deletions cut 4 bases from V and 1 base from J, with 16 bases between. Written as DNA, the CDR3 is TGCAGTGCTAACCCTTCTGTGGGTACCCAAGAGACCCAGTACTTC. Protein sequence: CSANPSVGTQETQYF.

V gene TRBV9 combines with J gene TRBJ1-4; D gene uncertain. This CDR3 comprises 14 residues. Trimming removed 4 bases at V and 0 bases at J, with 7 bases between. Germline loops: CDR1 SGDLS, CDR2 YYNGEE. CDR3 protein: CASSQQPTNEKLFF. The DNA for the CDR3 is TGTGCCAGCAGCCAACAACCAACTAATGAAAAACTGTTTTTT.

This clonotype was counted a few times. The chain carries TRBV28 and TRBJ2-7; D is perhaps TRBD1 or TRBD2 (5 bases each). Germline lookup yields CDR1 MDHEN and CDR2 SYDVKM. V lost 11 bases and J lost 0, with 17 bases in between. CDR3 length equals 14 residues. The CDR3 region has the DNA TGTGCCTCTGCTCCGGGGCTATCCTCCTACGAGCAGTACTTC. Residues: CASAPGLSSYEQYF. Using reference TRBV28 and TRBJ2-7 for the parts outside the CDR3, the full variable domain is DVKVTQSSRYLVKRTGEKVFLECVQDMDHENMFWYRQDPGLGLRLIYFSYDVKMKEKGDIPEGYSVSREKKERFSLILESASTNQTSMYLCASAPGLSSYEQYFGPGTRLTVT.

The V gene is TRBV3-1, the J gene TRBJ1-3; 8 nucleotides line up with TRBD1. This CDR3 has 18 residues. With 4 bases clipped from V and 2 bases from J, the junction kept 13 bases outside the gene matches. Germline V gene data show CDR1 as LGHDT and CDR2 as YNNKEL (reference sequence). The CDR3 here is CASSPTDRDYLPGNTIYF. The DNA for the CDR3 is TGTGCCAGCAGCCCAACGGACAGGGATTATTTACCTGGAAACACCATATATTTT.

This clonotype has only a few counts. The J gene is TRBJ1-6, the V gene TRBV12-3 or TRBV12-4, with D perhaps TRBD1 (5 bases). The CDR3 totals 14 residues. The ends were cut back, 2 bases at V and 8 bases at J, with 10 bases in the middle. Written as DNA, the CDR3 is TGTGCCAGCAGTTTACTAGGGGCGTATTCACCCCTCCACTTT. It specifies CASSLLGAYSPLHF.

The chain carries TRBV12-3 or TRBV12-4 and TRBJ2-7; D might be TRBD1 (5 bases). The CDR3 runs to 11 residues. V lost 5 bases to trimming and J lost 11 bases, with 13 bases between them. As DNA, the CDR3 is TGTGCCAGCAGTCCATTGACAGTGAAGTACTTC. Translated, it gives CASSPLTVKYF.

The V gene is TRBV7-2, the J gene TRBJ2-1, with unresolved D. V lost 3 bases, J lost 0 bases, and 12 bases lay in between. The CDR3 is 16 amino acids. Germline V CDR1 and CDR2: SGHTA, FQGNSA. The CDR3 reads CASSFLVSISYNEQFF. The CDR3 DNA sequence: TGTGCCAGCAGCTTCCTGGTCTCAATCTCCTACAATGAGCAGTTCTTC.

Only a few counts were recorded for this clonotype. CDR3 nucleotide sequence: TGTGCCAGCAGTACCAGGGTAGGGACTAGCGAGCAGTACTTC. As protein: CASSTRVGTSEQYF. The V call is TRBV12-3 or TRBV12-4, the J call TRBJ2-7, with 8 bases lining up with TRBD2. The CDR3 has 14 amino acids. J was trimmed by 6 bases and V by 5 bases; bases with no gene match: 9.

The chain joins TRBV27 to TRBJ2-3, with no clear D. Per germline, CDR1 MNHEY and CDR2 SMNVEV (reference sequence). V was cut by 6 bases and J by 0 bases, with 7 bases left in between. The CDR3 runs to 13 residues. This CDR3 reads CASRVTSTDTQYF. DNA for the CDR3: TGTGCCAGCAGAGTTACTAGCACAGATACGCAGTATTTT.

The genes are TRBV2 and TRBJ2-7; a possible D gene is TRBD2 (6 bases). The germline gives CDR1 SNHLY, CDR2 FYNNEI. The CDR3 spans 13 residues. Trimming left V 7 bases short and J 3 bases short, with 13 bases between. The DNA for the CDR3 is TGTGCCAGCATACTAGCAAGGGGCTACGAGCAGTACTTC. Protein sequence: CASILARGYEQYF.

A few counts support this clonotype. The genes are TRBV14 and TRBJ2-2, with 7 bases identical to TRBD2. Germline V gene lookup returns CDR1 SGHDN and CDR2 FVKESK. This CDR3 spans 16 amino acids. The V segment lost 2 bases and the J segment 1 base; nucleotides outside the gene matches: 4. CDR3: CASSQTGGMNTGELFF. DNA of the CDR3: TGTGCCAGCAGCCAAACCGGGGGGATGAACACCGGGGAGCTGTTTTTT.

The chain uses TRBV24-1 and TRBJ2-5; weak D call: TRBD2 (5 bases). V dropped 6 bases and J dropped 7 bases, with 14 bases sitting between them. The germline CDR1 and CDR2 sequences are KGHDR and SFDVKD. The CDR3 spans 13 residues. The CDR3 DNA is TGTGCCACCAGTACTCCGGGGTTAGGGACCCAGTACTTC. It yields the protein CATSTPGLGTQYF.

There are a few counts of this clonotype. The chain joins TRBV28 to TRBJ1-2; the D gene is possibly TRBD1 (5 bases). Germline lookup yields CDR1 MDHEN and CDR2 SYDVKM. The CDR3 loop spans 11 amino acids. Trimming removed 10 bases at V and 4 bases at J, with 10 bases between. The DNA for the CDR3 is TGTGCCACCCAAAGGGGCTATGGCTACACCTTC. This encodes CATQRGYGYTF.

The gene calls are TRBV5-1 and TRBJ2-1; tentatively, D is TRBD1 or TRBD2 (5 bases each). The V end lost 3 bases, the J end lost 6 bases, and 13 bases lay between the germline ends. Germline CDR1 SGHRS, CDR2 YFSETQ. This CDR3 is 14 amino acids long. The CDR3 coding sequence is TGCGCCAGCAGCTCCGGGACGCTGGGCAATGAGCAGTTCTTC. It specifies CASSSGTLGNEQFF.

This clonotype was observed a handful of times. V is TRBV4-3 and J is TRBJ2-7; D gene ambiguous. The CDR3 consists of 14 residues. V lost 2 bases to trimming and J lost 0 bases, with 8 bases between them. Germline lookup yields CDR1 LGHNA and CDR2 YSLEER. The CDR3 reads CASSQTLRSYEQYF. The CDR3 nucleotides are TGCGCCAGCAGCCAAACGTTGCGCTCCTACGAGCAGTACTTC.

V gene TRBV4-3 combines with J gene TRBJ1-1, with D perhaps TRBD1 (5 bases). V lost 1 base to trimming and J lost 0 bases, with 9 bases between them. The CDR3 loop spans 15 amino acids. CDR1 LGHNA and CDR2 YSLEER come from the germline V gene. The CDR3, as DNA: TGCGCCAGCAGCCAAGGTGGGGGGGTGAACACTGAAGCTTTCTTT. This encodes CASSQGGGVNTEAFF.

This clonotype showed up just a few times. The gene calls are TRBV12-3 or TRBV12-4 and TRBJ1-2; the D is unclear. The CDR3 contains 14 residues. The germline V and J ends were trimmed by 1 base and 3 bases, with 9 bases remaining between them. CDR3 amino acids: CASSLGSDYYGYTF. The DNA for the CDR3 is TGTGCCAGCAGTTTAGGATCGGATTACTATGGCTACACCTTC.

V is TRBV5-4 and J is TRBJ2-3, with TRBD2 identical over 10 bases. Germline CDR1 is SGHNT and CDR2 is YYREEE (reference sequence). The V and J ends lost 0 bases and 9 bases, in that order; junction bases with no gene match: 4. The CDR3 spans 14 residues. CDR3 region: CASSLGLAGVTQYF. The CDR3 DNA follows: TGTGCCAGCAGCTTGGGACTAGCGGGTGTGACGCAGTATTTT.

The chain couples TRBV6-5 to TRBJ2-3, with D possibly being TRBD1 or TRBD2 (5 bases each). The ends were cut back, 2 bases at V and 2 bases at J, with 17 bases in the middle. The CDR3 covers 17 residues. Germline loops: CDR1 MNHEY, CDR2 SVGAGI. DNA of the CDR3: TGTGCCAGCAGTTACCCGATACGGGACGGACCCACAGATACGCAGTATTTT. It is translated as CASSYPIRDGPTDTQYF.

Notes on this clonotype: This sequence may be a read error, since a much larger clone differs from it by one base. The rearrangement links TRBV20-1 to TRBJ2-1; D ambiguous. There are 13 residues in the CDR3. Germline CDR1 reads DFQATT; CDR2 reads SNEGSKA (reference sequence). For the CDR3, the DNA is TGCTGTGCTAACCGGCAACACGGGAATGAGCAGTTCTTC. Translated: CCANRQHGNEQFF.

At least ten counts were recorded for this clonotype. The J gene is TRBJ1-2, the V gene TRBV7-9; TRBD1 matches 8 bases. The CDR3 runs to 16 residues. Trimming cost V 5 bases and J 3 bases; bases outside gene matches: 11. Germline V CDR1 and CDR2: SEHNR, FQNEAQ (reference sequence). CDR3 bases: TGTGCCAGCAGCCGGACGGTGGGACAGGTTTACTATGGCTACACCTTC. Its protein product is CASSRTVGQVYYGYTF.

V is TRBV7-2 and J is TRBJ2-4, with 7 bases identical to TRBD1. This CDR3 is 12 amino acids long. The trim removed 3 bases at V and 13 bases at J, leaving 6 bases unmatched. Per germline, CDR1 SGHTA and CDR2 FQGNSA. The CDR3 is CASSFPGGEQYF. The CDR3 nucleotides read TGTGCCAGCAGCTTCCCAGGGGGAGAGCAGTACTTC.

The chain recombines TRBV7-2 with TRBJ1-1; unclear D gene. V was cut by 5 bases and J by 0 bases, with 10 bases left in between. The CDR3 length is 14 residues. Germline V gene sequence: CDR1 SGHTA, CDR2 FQGNSA. The CDR3: CASSPASVNTEAFF. The CDR3 DNA sequence: TGTGCCAGCAGCCCCGCCTCGGTGAACACTGAAGCTTTCTTT.

There are a few counts of this clonotype. The chain links TRBV10-3 to TRBJ1-6, with D unresolved. Germline V lookup: CDR1 ENHRY, CDR2 SYGVKD. Deletions cut 6 bases from V and 5 bases from J, with 8 bases between. This CDR3 is built from 13 residues. Here the CDR3 DNA reads TGTGCCATCAGAGCAGTAGATAATTCACCCCTCCACTTT. It is translated as CAIRAVDNSPLHF.

This clonotype was detected a few times. The V and J genes are TRBV29-1 and TRBJ2-7; 9 bases fit TRBD2. This CDR3 comprises 15 residues. V gave up 4 bases and J gave up 0 bases; unmatched junction bases: 7. Per the germline V gene, CDR1 is SQVTM and CDR2 is ANQGSEA. For the CDR3, the DNA is TGCAGCGTTGCCGCCGGGACTAGCATCTCCTACGAGCAGTACTTC. Amino acid sequence: CSVAAGTSISYEQYF.

This chain uses TRBV20-1 with TRBJ1-4; D is unclear. Trimming cost V 3 bases and J 0 bases, with 11 bases left between them. This CDR3 contains 15 residues. The germline gives CDR1 DFQATT, CDR2 SNEGSKA (reference sequence). The CDR3 sequence is CSARKASSTNEKLFF. CDR3 DNA: TGCAGTGCTAGGAAGGCATCATCAACTAATGAAAAACTGTTTTTT.

V usage is TRBV10-3 and J usage is TRBJ2-5; a possible D gene is TRBD2 (7 bases). This CDR3 region has 13 residues. Germline assignment: CDR1 ENHRY and CDR2 SYGVKD. V dropped 4 bases and J dropped 5 bases, with 11 bases sitting between them. CDR3 nucleotides: TGTGCCATCAGTGCGGGGGGCGGCGAGACCCAGTACTTC. This sequence encodes CAISAGGGETQYF.

J is TRBJ2-6 and V is TRBV30; unclear D gene. The CDR3 consists of 17 residues. V was trimmed by 2 bases and J by 4 bases, leaving 18 bases between them. Germline loops: CDR1 GTSNPN, CDR2 SVGIG (reference sequence). The CDR3 loop reads CAWSPPESIGGANVLTF. CDR3 in DNA: TGTGCCTGGAGTCCCCCGGAGTCCATAGGAGGGGCCAACGTCCTGACTTTC.